This T cell receptor beta chain was sequenced in a study of cytomegalovirus exposure and HLA in healthy donors. The CDR3 totals 18 residues. Trimming removed 1 base at V and 1 base at J, with 14 bases between. The germline gives CDR1 SGHAT, CDR2 FQNNGV. This clone was counted only a few times. PCR amplification relied on 60 Vbeta primers (plus 13 Jbeta primers). TCRdb keeps only in-frame clones here, not all; method: immunoSEQ multiplex PCR. The data hold some 110,000 clones, with 80% to 85% observed a single time. The receptor was derived from a man aged 25-40 years in good health and CMV-seropositive. The sequencing input was PBMCs. The V call is TRBV11-2, the J call TRBJ1-6; D remains unclear. The CDR3 coding sequence is TGTGCCAGCAGCTTAGGCCGGGGATTCGGATCCTATAATTCACCCCTCCACTTT. Residues: CASSLGRGFGSYNSPLHF.